This T cell receptor beta chain was recorded in a study of T cells in Graves' hyperthyroidism and ophthalmopathy. Study-wide results and caveats: In simple terms, a model built on 13 V-J features told ophthalmopathy apart from stable hyperthyroidism. Most expanded thyroid clonotypes above 0.001 also appeared in blood. Before onset, by a median of 6.5 months, the model predicted ophthalmopathy.

As to this clonotype: The antigen remains unidentified.

Amplification of TCR beta CDR3 regions used RNA as the template. First-round RT-PCR with HTBI primers amplified the TCR CDR3 region. TCRdb passed the multiplex PCR reads through MiXCR, listing each CDR3 protein once. The sample lists 500,000 to 650,000 distinct CDR3 sequences; approximately 49% were seen once. It was uncontrolled infection, other autoimmune disease, pregnancy or lactation that excluded patients. Per the germline V gene, CDR1 is SGHRS and CDR2 is YFSETQ. This CDR3 is built from 16 residues. Between the trimmed V and J ends, which lost 2 bases and 7 bases, there was a span of 18 bases. The sequenced sample consisted of peripheral blood or thyroid tissue (not recorded which). The chain couples TRBV5-1 to TRBJ2-2, with D maybe TRBD2 (5 bases). This clonotype originated in an adult woman with Graves' disease, either hyperthyroidism or ophthalmopathy (not recorded which). The CDR3, as DNA: TGCGCCAGCAGCTTCGGAGGAGCCGACGGTTACGGGGAGCTGTTTTTT. Protein product: CASSFGGADGYGELFF.